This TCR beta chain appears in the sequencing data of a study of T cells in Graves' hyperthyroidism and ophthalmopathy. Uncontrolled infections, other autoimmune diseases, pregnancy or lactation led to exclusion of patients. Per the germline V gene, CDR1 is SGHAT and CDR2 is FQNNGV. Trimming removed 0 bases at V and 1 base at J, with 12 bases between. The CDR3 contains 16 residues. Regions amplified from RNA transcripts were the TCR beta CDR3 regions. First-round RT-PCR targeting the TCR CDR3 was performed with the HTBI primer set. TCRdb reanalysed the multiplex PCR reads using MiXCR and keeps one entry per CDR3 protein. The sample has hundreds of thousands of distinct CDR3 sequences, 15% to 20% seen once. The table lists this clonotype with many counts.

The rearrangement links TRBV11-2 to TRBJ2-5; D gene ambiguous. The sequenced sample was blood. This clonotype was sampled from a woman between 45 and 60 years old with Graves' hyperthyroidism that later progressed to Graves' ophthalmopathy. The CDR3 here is CASSLDPGRAQETQYF. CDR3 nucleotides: TGTGCCAGCAGCTTAGATCCCGGCAGAGCCCAAGAGACCCAGTACTTC.